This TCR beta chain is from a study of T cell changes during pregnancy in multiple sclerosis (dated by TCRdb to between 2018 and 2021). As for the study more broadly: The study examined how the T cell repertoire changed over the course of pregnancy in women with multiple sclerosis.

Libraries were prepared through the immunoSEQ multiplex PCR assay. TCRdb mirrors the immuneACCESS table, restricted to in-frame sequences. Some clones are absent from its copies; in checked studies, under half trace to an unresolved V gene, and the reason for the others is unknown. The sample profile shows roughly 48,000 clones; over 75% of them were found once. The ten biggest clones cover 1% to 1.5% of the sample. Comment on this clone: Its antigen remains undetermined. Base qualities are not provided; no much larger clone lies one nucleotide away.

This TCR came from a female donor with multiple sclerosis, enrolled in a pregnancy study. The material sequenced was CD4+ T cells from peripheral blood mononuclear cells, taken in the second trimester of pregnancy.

The nucleotides are TGTGCCAGCTCGCGGAGGGGAGAGACCCAGTACTTC. Its protein product is CASSRRGETQYF. Rearrangement joined TRBV6-5 to TRBJ2-5; TRBD2 is possibly the D segment (6 matching bases). V is reduced by 8 bases and J by 4 bases, leaving a spacing of 11 bases between them. There are 12 amino acids in the CDR3, from cysteine to phenylalanine inclusive. The CDR3 DNA has 36 bases and is translated from base 1. CDR1 is given as MNHEY and CDR2 as SVGAGI, both from the germline V gene.